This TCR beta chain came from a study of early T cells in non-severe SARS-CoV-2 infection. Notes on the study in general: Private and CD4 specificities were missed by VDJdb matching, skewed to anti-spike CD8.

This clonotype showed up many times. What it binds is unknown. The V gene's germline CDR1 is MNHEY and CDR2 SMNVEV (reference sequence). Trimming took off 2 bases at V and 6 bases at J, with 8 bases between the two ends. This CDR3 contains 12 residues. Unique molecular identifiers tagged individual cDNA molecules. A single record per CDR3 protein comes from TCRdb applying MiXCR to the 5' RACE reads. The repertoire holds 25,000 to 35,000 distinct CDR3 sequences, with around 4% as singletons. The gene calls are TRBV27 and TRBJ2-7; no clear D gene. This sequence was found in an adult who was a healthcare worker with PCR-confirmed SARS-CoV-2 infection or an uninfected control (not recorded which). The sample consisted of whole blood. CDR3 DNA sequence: TGTGCCAGCAGTTTACGCTCTGGCGAGCAGTACTTC. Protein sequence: CASSLRSGEQYF.